These 26 T cell receptor beta chains were all obtained from the same sample, sequenced in a study of cytomegalovirus exposure and HLA in healthy donors. PCR involved 60 Vbeta and 13 Jbeta primers. Libraries were prepared by immunoSEQ multiplex PCR; TCRdb keeps only in-frame clonotypes and omits some of them. The sample holds some 150,000 clones; roughly three quarters are singletons and the top ten take roughly 6.3%. Sequences were obtained from PBMCs. These receptors originate from a woman between 40 and 50 years old in good health and CMV-seropositive.

The CDR3 region has the DNA TGTGCCTGGGCCGCCTCCAACCTACTTGGTCCACCCCTCCACTTT. As protein: CAWAASNLLGPPLHF. The chain couples TRBV30 to TRBJ1-6; unclear D gene. CDR3 length: 15 amino acids. The germline CDR1 and CDR2 sequences are GTSNPN and SVGIG (reference sequence). Trimming left V 5 bases short and J 11 bases short, with 22 bases between.

This chain links TRBV6-1 with TRBJ2-5, with D unresolved. The J call may be mistaken, given a closer DNA end match to TRBJ2-7. Germline CDR1 MNHNS, CDR2 SASEGT. This CDR3 comprises 12 residues. The chain's CDR3 is CASISRAYEQYF. The CDR3 coding sequence is TGTGCCAGCATATCCCGAGCCTACGAGCAGTACTTC.

V usage is TRBV6-5 and J usage is TRBJ1-1, with 9 bases fitting TRBD1. Trimming at V came to 5 bases and at J to 7 bases, leaving 8 bases not matched to a gene. Germline V CDR1 and CDR2: MNHEY, SVGAGI. The CDR3 runs 14 residues. The chain's CDR3 is CASSVQQGAFEAFF. In DNA, the CDR3 is TGTGCCAGCAGTGTCCAACAGGGGGCTTTTGAAGCTTTCTTT.

The gene calls are TRBV7-3 and TRBJ2-3, with D tentatively TRBD2 (5 bases). Deletions cut 3 bases from V and 2 bases from J, with 6 bases between. This CDR3 is 13 amino acids long. Germline CDR1 and CDR2: SGHTA and FQGTGA. The CDR3: CASSFLATDTQYF. The CDR3 DNA sequence: TGTGCCAGCAGCTTTCTAGCCACAGATACGCAGTATTTT.

This clone was counted only a few times. The chain combines TRBV30 with TRBJ2-2, with D possibly being TRBD1 (6 bases). The V end was cut by 2 bases, the J end by 4 bases, with 11 bases between. Germline V gene data show CDR1 as GTSNPN and CDR2 as SVGIG (reference sequence). The CDR3 has 14 residues. The CDR3 region has the DNA TGTGCCTGGAGTTCGGGACACTTCACCGGGGAGCTGTTTTTT. Translation: CAWSSGHFTGELFF.

V and J are TRBV12-5 and TRBJ2-3; D ambiguous. The CDR3 sequence is 12 residues long. Per the germline V gene, CDR1 is LGHNT and CDR2 is FRNRAP. The ends were cut back, 5 bases at V and 9 bases at J, with 12 bases in the middle. This CDR3 is CASGPEVRTQYF. CDR3 bases: TGTGCTAGTGGTCCCGAGGTGCGCACGCAGTATTTT.

This chain uses TRBV7-9 with TRBJ2-7; D gene ambiguous. This CDR3 contains 12 residues. Per germline, CDR1 SEHNR and CDR2 FQNEAQ (reference sequence). Trimming cost V 1 base and J 7 bases, with 8 bases left between them. The CDR3 region has the DNA TGTGCCAGCAGCTTAGATCACCGGGAGCAGTACTTC. The encoded protein is CASSLDHREQYF.

This clone has more than one count but fewer than ten. This rearrangement joins TRBV9 to TRBJ2-7; no clear D gene. The ends were cut back, 0 bases at V and 2 bases at J, with 9 bases in the middle. The CDR3 is 14 residues long. Germline values: CDR1 SGDLS, CDR2 YYNGEE. The CDR3 protein is CASSVGTATYEQYF. CDR3 sequence (DNA): TGTGCCAGCAGCGTAGGAACAGCTACCTACGAGCAGTACTTC.

This chain joins TRBV5-1 and TRBJ2-3; 11 bases map to TRBD2. The CDR3 extends over 16 amino acids. Germline loops: CDR1 SGHRS, CDR2 YFSETQ. Germline trimming cut 3 bases from V and 5 bases from J; bases unmatched to any gene: 8. The CDR3 reads CASSWLAGGLVDTQYF. The CDR3 coding sequence is TGCGCCAGCAGCTGGTTAGCGGGGGGGCTCGTAGATACGCAGTATTTT.

A word on this clone: One end of the junction varies from germline; a read error may be responsible. V usage is TRBV10-3 and J usage is TRBJ1-2; a possible D gene is TRBD1 (5 bases). The CDR3 covers 14 residues. The germline gives CDR1 ENHRY, CDR2 SYGVKD. This CDR3 is CAISDREINYGYAF. Here the CDR3 DNA reads TGTGCCATCAGTGACAGGGAAATCAACTATGGCTACGCCTTC.

The chain employs TRBV4-2 and TRBJ2-1; D call uncertain. Germline V gene data show CDR1 as LGHNA and CDR2 as YNFKEQ. The CDR3 sequence is 15 residues long. V lost 4 bases to trimming and J lost 2 bases, with 12 bases between them. The CDR3 here is CASSPFAVTYNEQFF. DNA for the CDR3: TGTGCCAGCAGCCCATTTGCGGTGACCTACAATGAGCAGTTCTTC.

V gene TRBV7-9 combines with J gene TRBJ2-1; D remains ambiguous. Germline V gene sequence: CDR1 SEHNR, CDR2 FQNEAQ (reference sequence). V was clipped by 2 bases and J by 7 bases, with 6 bases between them. This CDR3 has 12 residues. The CDR3 protein is CASSLPRNEQFF. In nucleotides, the CDR3 is TGTGCCAGCAGCTTACCCAGGAATGAGCAGTTCTTC.

The rearrangement links TRBV2 to TRBJ2-1; TRBD2 agrees at 10 bases. Germline V gene lookup returns CDR1 SNHLY and CDR2 FYNNEI. V shed 2 bases, J shed 10 bases, and the junction held 8 bases outside the gene matches. The CDR3 length is 15 residues. The CDR3 DNA reads TGTGCCAGCAGTGAAAGGGTAGCGGGGGGTCGGGAGCAGTTCTTC. Its protein is CASSERVAGGREQFF.

The chain employs TRBV27 and TRBJ2-3; 11 bases fit TRBD2. V dropped 6 bases and J dropped 1; count of bases not matched to a gene: 3. The CDR3 length is 15 residues. Looked up from germline, CDR1 is MNHEY and CDR2 is SMNVEV (reference sequence). In nucleotides, the CDR3 is TGTGCCAGCAGATATAGCGGGGGGGGCACAGATACGCAGTATTTT. This gives the protein CASRYSGGGTDTQYF.

This clone turned up a few times. V is TRBV19 and J is TRBJ1-2; possible D gene TRBD1, 6 bases. V shed 6 bases and J shed 4 bases, with 15 bases lying between them. The CDR3 length is 14 residues. CDR1 and CDR2 from the germline V gene are LNHDA and SQIVND (reference sequence). CDR3 sequence reads: CASRSPGAPYGYTF. The CDR3 bases are TGTGCCAGTAGAAGTCCAGGGGCCCCCTATGGCTACACCTTC.

The chain combines TRBV29-1 with TRBJ2-3, with 7 bases that match TRBD2. Trimming at V came to 6 bases and at J to 2 bases, leaving 11 bases not matched to a gene. From germline, CDR1 is SQVTM and CDR2 ANQGSEA. This CDR3 contains 15 residues. The CDR3 loop reads CSVGLTSASTDTQYF. The CDR3 nucleotides are TGCAGCGTGGGGCTCACTAGCGCGTCCACAGATACGCAGTATTTT.

V and J are TRBV28 and TRBJ2-7; the match to TRBD1 covers 8 bases. This CDR3 comprises 14 residues. CDR1 is MDHEN, CDR2 SYDVKM, per germline. V lost 6 bases, J lost 3 bases, and 7 bases stayed unmatched. In DNA, the CDR3 is TGTGCCAGCAGGTTAAAGGACAGGGTCTACGAGCAGTACTTC. Translating gives CASRLKDRVYEQYF.

This chain joins TRBV5-1 and TRBJ1-3; D not certain. This CDR3 region has 16 residues. Trimming took 0 bases from V and 0 from J, leaving 10 bases between them. Per the germline V gene, CDR1 is SGHRS and CDR2 is YFSETQ. The DNA for the CDR3 is TGCGCCAGCAGCTTGGGGGCAGTGAGCTCTGGAAACACCATATATTTT. Its protein product is CASSLGAVSSGNTIYF.

This clone was found once. The genes are TRBV6-1 and TRBJ2-7; TRBD2 is a possible D gene (6 bases). This CDR3 region has 15 residues. V was clipped by 4 bases and J by 2 bases, with 15 bases between them. In germline, CDR1 is MNHNS, CDR2 SASEGT. CDR3 sequence: CASSVVWGETYEQYF. CDR3 DNA sequence: TGTGCCAGCAGTGTGGTTTGGGGGGAGACCTACGAGCAGTACTTC.

This clone was detected only once. CDR3 bases: TGTGCCAGCTCACCTTCGGTGGACAGGGTAGCTAGGTCCCTCCACTTT. Translated, it gives CASSPSVDRVARSLHF. The chain combines TRBV18 with TRBJ1-6, with 8 bases identical to TRBD1. With 3 bases clipped from V and 14 bases from J, the junction kept 15 bases outside the gene matches. Germline lookup yields CDR1 KGHSH and CDR2 LQKENI. The CDR3 consists of 16 residues.

V and J are TRBV21-1 and TRBJ1-1; TRBD1 is the table's D call, not checked against the DNA. TRBV21-1 is a pseudogene segment. The CDR3 is 18 residues long. The CDR3 coding sequence is TGTGCCAGCAGCAAACTTGGGACAGGGGGCAGTAGGGACACTGAAGCTTTCTTT. It codes for CASSKLGTGGSRDTEAFF.

The chain combines TRBV9 with TRBJ2-1, with TRBD1 matching over 12 bases. CDR1 and CDR2 (germline): SGDLS, YYNGEE. This CDR3 has 18 residues. Germline trimming cut 4 bases from V and 1 base from J; bases unmatched to any gene: 9. Here the CDR3 reads CASSSNPGQGASYNEQFF. The CDR3 nucleotides read TGTGCCAGCAGCTCCAACCCGGGACAGGGGGCTTCCTACAATGAGCAGTTCTTC.

The chain couples TRBV27 to TRBJ2-5, with TRBD2 identical over 11 bases. The CDR3 length is 14 residues. In germline, CDR1 is MNHEY, CDR2 SMNVEV (reference sequence). V trimming: 5 bases; J trimming: 1 base; junction bases outside the gene matches: 0. CDR3 residues: CASSLAGGQETQYF. The CDR3 DNA follows: TGTGCCAGCAGTCTAGCGGGGGGCCAAGAGACCCAGTACTTC.

The chain employs TRBV7-2 and TRBJ2-1, with 7 bases fitting TRBD2. CDR1 and CDR2 (germline): SGHTA, FQGNSA. The CDR3 length is 15 residues. The junction had 6 bases not matched to a gene; V was cut back by 5 bases and J by 2 bases. CDR3 region: CASSPSGSTYNEQFF. The CDR3 region has the DNA TGTGCCAGCAGCCCTAGCGGTAGCACCTACAATGAGCAGTTCTTC.

The chain has TRBV6-1 and TRBJ1-4; 7 bases are a match to TRBD1. CDR1 is MNHNS and CDR2 is SASEGT in the germline V gene. The CDR3 length is 14 residues. The trim removed 7 bases at V and 7 bases at J, leaving 9 bases unmatched. The CDR3 region has the DNA TGTGCCAGCAACCCAGGGGGTGGAACTGAAAAACTGTTTTTT. It specifies CASNPGGGTEKLFF.

The chain couples TRBV5-4 to TRBJ1-2; the match to TRBD1 covers 9 bases. This CDR3 region has 16 residues. CDR1 and CDR2 from the germline V gene are SGHNT and YYREEE (reference sequence). V dropped 4 bases and J dropped 3; count of bases not matched to a gene: 10. This CDR3 reads CASSPPGGQGHYGYTF. CDR3 DNA sequence: TGTGCCAGCAGCCCCCCGGGGGGACAGGGACACTATGGCTACACCTTC.